This entry features one T cell receptor beta chain sequence. The target antigen is unknown. This record comes from a study of graft-versus-host responses after intestinal transplantation. On the study more broadly: In this cohort, recipients had multivisceral, liver-intestinal, or isolated intestinal transplants. Once they had received anti-thymocyte globulin induction, all recipients took tacrolimus and steroids for about 3 years.

Produced via immunoSEQ multiplex PCR; TCRdb's table is partial and in-frame only. The sample yields 90,000 to 150,000 clones, roughly 95% seen once. From germline, CDR1 is LNHNV and CDR2 YYDKDF (reference sequence). This CDR3 is built from 19 residues. The study, taken as a whole, reports: Within allografts, high graft-versus-host to host-versus-graft clonal ratios were seen among patients with graft-donor T cell macrochimerism. Detected in recipient marrow were GvH clones, some of which were first observed in ileum or blood.

This chain connects TRBV15 to TRBJ2-5; D could derive from TRBD1 or TRBD2 (5 bases each). The better agreement between TRBJ2-7 and the DNA end casts doubt on the J call. This sequence was found in a human donor who received an intestinal transplant. The source material was unstimulated CD8+ T cells sorted from spleen or lymph node cells, sampled before intestinal transplant. The CDR3 sequence is CATSRDKVRDPSSSVEQYF. In nucleotides, the CDR3 is TGTGCCACCAGCAGAGATAAGGTTAGGGACCCCTCGTCATCGGTCGAGCAGTACTTC.